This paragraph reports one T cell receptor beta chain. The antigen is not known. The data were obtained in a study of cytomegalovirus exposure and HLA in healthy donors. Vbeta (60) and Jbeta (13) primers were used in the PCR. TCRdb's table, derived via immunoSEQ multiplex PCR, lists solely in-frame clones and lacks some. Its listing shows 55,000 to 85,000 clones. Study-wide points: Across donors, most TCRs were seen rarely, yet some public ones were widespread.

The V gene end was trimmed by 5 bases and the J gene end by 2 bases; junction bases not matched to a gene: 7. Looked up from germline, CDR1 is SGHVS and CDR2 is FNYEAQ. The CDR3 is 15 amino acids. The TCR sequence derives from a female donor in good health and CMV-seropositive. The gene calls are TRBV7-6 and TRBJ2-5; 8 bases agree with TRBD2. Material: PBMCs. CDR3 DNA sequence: TGTGCCAGCAGCGCTCAAACTAGCGGACAAGAGACCCAGTACTTC. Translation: CASSAQTSGQETQYF.